Described below is a single T cell receptor (beta chain) sequence and its context. Its cognate antigen is unknown. The junction had 4 bases not matched to a gene; V was cut back by 0 bases and J by 6 bases. The V gene's germline CDR1 is LNHNV and CDR2 YYDKDF (reference sequence). The CDR3 has 14 residues. The record originates from a study of cytotoxic CD8 clonotypes in ibrutinib-treated CLL. Study-level background: Treatment had run for a median about 12 months, range 6 to 36, when response samples were taken. Among the samples, the mean was roughly 260,000 productive templates and 75,000 to 95,000 productive rearrangements. Regarding the study as a whole: Clonality increased at ibrutinib response and stayed stable in sustained remission. At progression, however, it fell back toward baseline. Sampling time points were not equivalent between sustained-remission and progressing patients.

The repertoire was sequenced with immunoSEQ multiplex PCR; TCRdb's copy has only in-frame clones and lacks some. The table includes about 300,000 clones, around 77% detected once. The clonotype comes from a human donor with chronic lymphocytic leukemia. J is TRBJ1-2 and V is TRBV15, with 7 bases matching TRBD1. The sequences come from PBMCs, collected at disease progression, from a patient treated with ibrutinib. The DNA for the CDR3 is TGTGCCACCAGCAGAGAAGACAGGGTGAATGGCTACACCTTC. It yields the protein CATSREDRVNGYTF.